This TCR beta chain was profiled in a study of cytomegalovirus exposure and HLA in healthy donors. The ends were cut back, 0 bases at V and 4 bases at J, with 9 bases in the middle. Germline CDR1 SGHDT, CDR2 YYEEEE. CDR3 length: 14 residues. Primers for the PCR totalled 60 Vbeta and 13 Jbeta. Sequencing was performed with immunoSEQ multiplex PCR; in TCRdb, only in-frame clones are kept and a portion is missing. This sample yields roughly 120,000 clones, of which roughly 8.6% are seen a single time; 6% to 7.5% belongs to the top ten. This clone was seen only a few times. The chain joins TRBV5-6 to TRBJ2-3; no definite D call. Source material: PBMCs. The source of this sequence is a woman in her 40s in good health and CMV-seropositive. This CDR3 reads CASSLGGLADTQYF. DNA for the CDR3: TGTGCCAGCAGCTTGGGTGGGCTCGCAGATACGCAGTATTTT.